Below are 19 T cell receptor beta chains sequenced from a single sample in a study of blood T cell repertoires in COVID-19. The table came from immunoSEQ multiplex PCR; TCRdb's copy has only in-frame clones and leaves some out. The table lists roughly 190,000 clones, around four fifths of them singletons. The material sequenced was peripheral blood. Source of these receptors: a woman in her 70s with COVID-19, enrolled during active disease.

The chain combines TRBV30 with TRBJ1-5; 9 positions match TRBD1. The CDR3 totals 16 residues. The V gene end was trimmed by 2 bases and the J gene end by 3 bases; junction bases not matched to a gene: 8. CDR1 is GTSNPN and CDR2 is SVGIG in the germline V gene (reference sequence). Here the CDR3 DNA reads TGTGCCTGGAGTCTAGGGACAGGGAGATACAATCAGCCCCAGCATTTT. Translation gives CAWSLGTGRYNQPQHF.

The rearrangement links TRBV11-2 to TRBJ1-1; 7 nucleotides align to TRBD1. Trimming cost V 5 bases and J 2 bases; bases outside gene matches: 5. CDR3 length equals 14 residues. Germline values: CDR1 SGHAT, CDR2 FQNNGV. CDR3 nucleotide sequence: TGTGCCAGCAGCGCACGGGACAGAAACACTGAAGCTTTCTTT. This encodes CASSARDRNTEAFF.

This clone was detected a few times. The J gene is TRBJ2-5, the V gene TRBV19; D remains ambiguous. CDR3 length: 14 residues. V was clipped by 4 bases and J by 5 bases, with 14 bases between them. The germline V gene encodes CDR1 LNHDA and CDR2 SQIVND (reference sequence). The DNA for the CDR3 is TGTGCCAGTAGTAGCTCCGGAAAGCGTGAGACCCAGTACTTC. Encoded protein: CASSSSGKRETQYF.

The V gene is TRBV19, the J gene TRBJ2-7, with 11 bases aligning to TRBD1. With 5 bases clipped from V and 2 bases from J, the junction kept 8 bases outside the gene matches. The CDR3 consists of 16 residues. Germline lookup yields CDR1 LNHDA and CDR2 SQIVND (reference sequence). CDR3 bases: TGTGCCAGTAGTGTTGGGACAGGGGGTTTTGCCTACGAGCAGTACTTC. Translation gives CASSVGTGGFAYEQYF. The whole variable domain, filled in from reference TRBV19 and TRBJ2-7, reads DGGITQSPKYLFRKEGQNVTLSCEQNLNHDAMYWYRQDPGQGLRLIYYSQIVNDFQKGDIAEGYSVSREKKESFPLTVTSAQKNPTAFYLCASSVGTGGFAYEQYFGPGTRLTVT.

CDR3: CSVDIGYRNTIYF. The CDR3, as DNA: TGCAGCGTTGATATCGGGTATAGAAACACCATATATTTT. The chain uses TRBV29-1 and TRBJ1-3; no clear D gene. The CDR3 runs 13 residues. Germline V gives CDR1 SQVTM, CDR2 ANQGSEA. Trimming removed 3 bases at V and 5 bases at J, with 11 bases between.

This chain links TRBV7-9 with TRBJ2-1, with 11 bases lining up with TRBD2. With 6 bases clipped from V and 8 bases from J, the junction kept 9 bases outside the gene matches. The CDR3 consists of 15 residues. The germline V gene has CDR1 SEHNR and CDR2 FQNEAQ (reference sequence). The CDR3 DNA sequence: TGTGCCAGCAGGCTACCGTCGACTAGCGGGGATGAGCAGTTCTTC. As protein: CASRLPSTSGDEQFF.

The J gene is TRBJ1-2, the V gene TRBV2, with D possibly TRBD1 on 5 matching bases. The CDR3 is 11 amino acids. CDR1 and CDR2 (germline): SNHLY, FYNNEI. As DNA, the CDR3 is TGTGCGACCCTGGGGGGGGTTGGCTACACCTTC. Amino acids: CATLGGVGYTF.

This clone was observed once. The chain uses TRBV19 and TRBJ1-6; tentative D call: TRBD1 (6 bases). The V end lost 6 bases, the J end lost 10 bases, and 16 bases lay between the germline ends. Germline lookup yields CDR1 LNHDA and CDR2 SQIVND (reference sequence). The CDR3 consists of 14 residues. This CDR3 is CASSFQGSSSPLHF. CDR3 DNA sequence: TGTGCCAGTAGCTTCCAGGGGTCCAGCTCACCCCTCCACTTT.

CDR3 in DNA: TGTGCCGCAACAGACAGGGGGGCCACTGAAGCTTTCTTT. Amino acids: CAATDRGATEAFF. V usage is TRBV3-1 (or the pseudogene TRBV3-2) and J usage is TRBJ1-1, with 9 bases matching TRBD1. Germline V gives CDR1 LGHDT, CDR2 YNNKEL (reference sequence). Losses at the gene ends were 11 bases for V and 4 bases for J; bases not matched to a gene: 8. This CDR3 is 13 amino acids long.

CDR3 sequence reads: CASSLTGLLGEQYF. The DNA for the CDR3 is TGTGCCAGCAGTTTGACAGGGTTGTTGGGGGAGCAGTACTTC. The chain employs TRBV2 and TRBJ2-7; the match to TRBD1 covers 7 bases. Losses at the gene ends were 5 bases for V and 7 bases for J; bases not matched to a gene: 11. The germline V gene has CDR1 SNHLY and CDR2 FYNNEI. The CDR3 totals 14 residues.

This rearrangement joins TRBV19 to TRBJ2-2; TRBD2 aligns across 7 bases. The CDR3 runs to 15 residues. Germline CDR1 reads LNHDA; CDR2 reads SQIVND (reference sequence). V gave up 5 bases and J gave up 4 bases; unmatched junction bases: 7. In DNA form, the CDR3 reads TGTGCCAGTAGTGTTGGCGGGAGAAGCACCGGGGAGCTGTTTTTT. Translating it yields CASSVGGRSTGELFF.

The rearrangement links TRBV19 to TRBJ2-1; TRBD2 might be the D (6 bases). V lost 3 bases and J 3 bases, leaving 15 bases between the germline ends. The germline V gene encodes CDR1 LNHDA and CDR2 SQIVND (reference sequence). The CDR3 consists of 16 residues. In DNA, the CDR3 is TGTGCCAGTAGTATGGGTCGCGGGGATATCTACAATGAGCAGTTCTTC. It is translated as CASSMGRGDIYNEQFF.

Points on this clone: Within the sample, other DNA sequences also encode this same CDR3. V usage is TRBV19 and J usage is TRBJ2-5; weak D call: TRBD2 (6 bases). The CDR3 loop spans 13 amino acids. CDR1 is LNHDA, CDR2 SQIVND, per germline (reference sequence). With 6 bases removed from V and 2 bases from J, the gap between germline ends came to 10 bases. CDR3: CASSGSRQETQYF. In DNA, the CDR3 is TGTGCCAGTAGCGGGAGTAGGCAAGAGACCCAGTACTTC.

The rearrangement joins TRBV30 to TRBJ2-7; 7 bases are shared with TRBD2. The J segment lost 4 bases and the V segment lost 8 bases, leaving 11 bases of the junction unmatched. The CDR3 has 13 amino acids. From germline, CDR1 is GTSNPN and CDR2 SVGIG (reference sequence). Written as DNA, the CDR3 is TGTGCCGGAGAAGTTGGCGGGAGTTACGAGCAGTACTTC. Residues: CAGEVGGSYEQYF.

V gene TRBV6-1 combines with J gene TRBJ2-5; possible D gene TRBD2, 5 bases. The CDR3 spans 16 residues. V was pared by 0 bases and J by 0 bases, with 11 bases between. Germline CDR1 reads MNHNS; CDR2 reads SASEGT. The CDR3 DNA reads TGTGCCAGCAGTGAAGCTAGAGGGTCCCACCAAGAGACCCAGTACTTC. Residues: CASSEARGSHQETQYF.

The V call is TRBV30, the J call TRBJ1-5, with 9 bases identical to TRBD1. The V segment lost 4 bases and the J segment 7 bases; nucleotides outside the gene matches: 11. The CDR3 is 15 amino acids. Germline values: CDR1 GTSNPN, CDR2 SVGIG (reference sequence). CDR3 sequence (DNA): TGTGCCTGGACCCAGGGGGACAGGGCTGGACAGCCCCAGCATTTT. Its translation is CAWTQGDRAGQPQHF.

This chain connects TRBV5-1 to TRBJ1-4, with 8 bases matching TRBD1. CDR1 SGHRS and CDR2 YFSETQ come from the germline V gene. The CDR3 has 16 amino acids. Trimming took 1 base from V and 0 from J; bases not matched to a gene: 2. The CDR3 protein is CASSLFRGPTNEKLFF. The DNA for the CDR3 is TGCGCCAGCAGCTTGTTCAGGGGGCCAACTAATGAAAAACTGTTTTTT.

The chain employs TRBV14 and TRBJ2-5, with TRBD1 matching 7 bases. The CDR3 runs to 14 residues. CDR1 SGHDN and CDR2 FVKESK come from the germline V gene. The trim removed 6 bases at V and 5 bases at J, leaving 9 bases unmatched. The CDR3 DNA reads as TGTGCCAGCAGTCGTAACAGGGGCGGGGAGACCCAGTACTTC. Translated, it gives CASSRNRGGETQYF.

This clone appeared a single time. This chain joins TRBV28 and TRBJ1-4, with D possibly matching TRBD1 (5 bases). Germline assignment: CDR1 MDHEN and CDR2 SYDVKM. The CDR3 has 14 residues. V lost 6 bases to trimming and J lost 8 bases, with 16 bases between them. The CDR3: CASSQGWVREKLFF. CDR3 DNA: TGTGCCAGCAGCCAGGGTTGGGTCCGCGAAAAACTGTTTTTT.